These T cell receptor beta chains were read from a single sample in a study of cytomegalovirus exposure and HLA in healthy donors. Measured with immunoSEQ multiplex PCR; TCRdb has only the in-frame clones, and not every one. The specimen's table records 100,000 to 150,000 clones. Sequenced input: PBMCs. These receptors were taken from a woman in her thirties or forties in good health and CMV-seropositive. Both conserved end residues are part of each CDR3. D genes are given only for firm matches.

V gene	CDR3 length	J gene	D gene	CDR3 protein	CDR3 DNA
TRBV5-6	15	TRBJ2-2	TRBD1	CASSLHRGNTGELFF	TGTGCCAGCAGCTTGCACAGGGGGAACACCGGGGAGCTGTTTTTT
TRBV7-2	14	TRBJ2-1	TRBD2	CASSEGLAGDEQFF	TGTGCCAGCAGCGAGGGACTAGCGGGCGATGAGCAGTTCTTC
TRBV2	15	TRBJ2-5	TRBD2	CASSGTSGRRETQYF	TGTGCCAGCAGTGGGACTAGCGGGAGAAGGGAGACCCAGTACTTC
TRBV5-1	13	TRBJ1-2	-	CATSPGVLGGYTF	TGCGCCACCTCGCCCGGGGTTCTTGGAGGCTACACCTTC
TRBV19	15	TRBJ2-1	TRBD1	CASSLGTGPYNEQFF	TGTGCCAGTAGTCTAGGGACAGGGCCTTACAATGAGCAGTTCTTC
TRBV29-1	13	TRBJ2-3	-	CSSRRQLTDTQYF	TGCAGCTCCCGCAGGCAGCTTACAGATACGCAGTATTTT
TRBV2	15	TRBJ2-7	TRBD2	CASSDWREGSYEQYF	TGTGCCAGCAGTGATTGGCGGGAGGGCTCCTACGAGCAGTACTTC
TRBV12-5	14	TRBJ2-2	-	CASGLGSMTGELFF	TGTGCTAGTGGCCTCGGGAGTATGACCGGGGAGCTGTTTTTT
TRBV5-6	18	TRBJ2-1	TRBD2	CASSLWGGGEFSYNEQFF	TGTGCCAGCAGCTTGTGGGGCGGGGGGGAGTTCTCCTACAATGAGCAGTTCTTC
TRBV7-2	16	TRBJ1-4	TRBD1	CASSSWRGQANEKLFF	TGTGCCAGCAGCTCCTGGAGGGGGCAGGCTAATGAAAAACTGTTTTTT
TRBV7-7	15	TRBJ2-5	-	CASSLAETSQETQYF	TGTGCCAGCAGCTTAGCGGAGACTAGCCAAGAGACCCAGTACTTC
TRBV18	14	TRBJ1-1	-	CASSPSAGATEAFF	TGTGCCAGCTCACCATCGGCAGGGGCCACTGAAGCTTTCTTT
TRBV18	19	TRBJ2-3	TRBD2	CASSPLAGGVRLSTDTQYF	TGTGCCAGCTCACCTCTAGCGGGAGGGGTACGCCTTAGCACAGATACGCAGTATTTT
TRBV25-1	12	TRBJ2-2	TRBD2	CASSGRAGELFF	TGTGCCAGCAGCGGGAGGGCCGGGGAGCTGTTTTTT
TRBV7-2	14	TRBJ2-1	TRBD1	CASSLGTGGDEQFF	TGTGCCAGCAGCTTAGGGACAGGGGGCGATGAGCAGTTCTTC
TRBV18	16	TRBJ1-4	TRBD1	CASSPTGAETNEKLFF	TGTGCCAGCTCCCCCACAGGGGCAGAAACTAATGAAAAACTGTTTTTT
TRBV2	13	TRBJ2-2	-	CASSGPGDGELFF	TGTGCCAGCAGTGGACCGGGGGACGGGGAGCTGTTTTTT
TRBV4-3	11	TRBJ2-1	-	CASAGGNEQFF	TGCGCCAGCGCTGGAGGCAATGAGCAGTTCTTC
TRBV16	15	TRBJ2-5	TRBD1	CASSQGQGDQETQYF	TGTGCCAGCAGCCAGGGACAGGGCGACCAAGAGACCCAGTACTTC
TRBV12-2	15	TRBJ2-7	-	CASRPLAVSSYEQYF	TGTGCAAGTCGACCTCTAGCTGTGAGCTCCTACGAGCAGTACTTC
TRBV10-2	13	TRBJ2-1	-	CASRLATENEQFF	TGCGCCAGCCGACTCGCCACGGAGAATGAGCAGTTCTTC
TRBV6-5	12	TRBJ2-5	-	CASSQRTQTQYF	TGTGCCAGCAGTCAGCGTACGCAGACCCAGTACTTC
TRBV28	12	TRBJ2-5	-	CASSLGPRTQYF	TGTGCCAGCAGTTTGGGCCCAAGGACCCAGTACTTC
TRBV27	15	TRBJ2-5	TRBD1	CASSELQGVGETQYF	TGTGCCAGCAGCGAACTCCAGGGGGTCGGAGAGACCCAGTACTTC
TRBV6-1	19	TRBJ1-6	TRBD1	CASSERGPGQPVGNSPLHF	TGTGCCAGCAGTGAAAGGGGTCCGGGACAGCCTGTAGGTAATTCACCCCTCCACTTT
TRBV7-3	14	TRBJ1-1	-	CASSLNGGDTEAFF	TGTGCCAGCAGCTTAAACGGGGGGGACACTGAAGCTTTCTTT
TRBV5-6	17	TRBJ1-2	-	CASSLGRGHSSNYGYTF	TGTGCCAGCAGCTTGGGCAGGGGACACTCCTCTAACTATGGCTACACCTTC
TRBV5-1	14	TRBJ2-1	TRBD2	CASSLGLANNEQFF	TGCGCCAGCAGCTTGGGACTAGCGAACAATGAGCAGTTCTTC
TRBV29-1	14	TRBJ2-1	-	CSVDGGSSYNEQFF	TGCAGCGTTGATGGGGGGAGCTCCTACAATGAGCAGTTCTTC
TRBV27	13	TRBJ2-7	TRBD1	CASSPRGRDEQYF	TGTGCCAGCAGCCCCAGGGGGCGCGACGAGCAGTACTTC
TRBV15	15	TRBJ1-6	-	CATSREVASNSPLHF	TGTGCCACCAGCAGAGAGGTTGCCAGTAATTCACCCCTCCACTTT
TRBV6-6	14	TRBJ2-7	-	CASSSGSGPYEQYF	TGTGCCAGCAGTTCTGGTTCGGGTCCCTACGAGCAGTACTTC
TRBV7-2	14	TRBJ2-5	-	CASSLAGREETQYF	TGTGCCAGCAGCTTAGCCGGGAGAGAAGAGACCCAGTACTTC
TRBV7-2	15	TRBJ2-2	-	CASSLGQGNTGELFF	TGTGCCAGCAGCTTAGGGCAGGGGAACACCGGGGAGCTGTTTTTT
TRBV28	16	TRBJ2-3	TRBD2	CASSSQLAGAADTQYF	TGTGCCAGCAGTTCACAACTAGCGGGAGCGGCAGATACGCAGTATTTT
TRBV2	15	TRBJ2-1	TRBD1	CASSVDRGGYNEQFF	TGTGCCAGCAGCGTGGACAGGGGAGGGTACAATGAGCAGTTCTTC
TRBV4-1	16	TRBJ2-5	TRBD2	CASSPGLAGGGETQYF	TGCGCCAGCAGCCCTGGACTAGCGGGAGGCGGAGAGACCCAGTACTTC
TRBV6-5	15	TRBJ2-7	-	CASRPLQGSSYEQYF	TGTGCCAGCAGGCCCCTACAGGGTAGCTCCTACGAGCAGTACTTC
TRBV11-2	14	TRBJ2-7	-	CASSFTADSYEQYF	TGTGCCAGCAGCTTTACAGCGGACTCCTACGAGCAGTACTTC
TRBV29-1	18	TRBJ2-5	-	CSVGSDKASIRSQETQYF	TGCAGCGTTGGTAGCGACAAGGCCTCCATTCGGTCCCAAGAGACCCAGTACTTC
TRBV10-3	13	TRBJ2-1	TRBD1	CAISRDRDNEQFF	TGTGCCATCAGCCGGGACAGGGACAATGAGCAGTTCTTC
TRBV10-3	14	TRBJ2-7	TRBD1	CAIRGTGDGNEQYF	TGTGCCATCAGAGGGACAGGGGACGGGAACGAGCAGTACTTC
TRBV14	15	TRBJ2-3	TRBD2	CASSPSGRSTDTQYF	TGTGCCAGCAGCCCAAGCGGGAGGAGCACAGATACGCAGTATTTT
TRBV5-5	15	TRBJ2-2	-	CASSRREANTGELFF	TGTGCCAGCAGCCGAAGGGAGGCGAACACCGGGGAGCTGTTTTTT
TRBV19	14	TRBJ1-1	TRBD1	CATWDRGMNTEAFF	TGTGCCACCTGGGACAGGGGGATGAACACTGAAGCTTTCTTT
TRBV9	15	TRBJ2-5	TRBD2	CASSVVQAGRETQYF	TGTGCCAGCAGCGTAGTTCAAGCGGGAAGGGAGACCCAGTACTTC
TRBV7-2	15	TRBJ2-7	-	CASSSGRGSTYEQYF	TGTGCCAGCAGCTCGGGTAGGGGGAGTACCTACGAGCAGTACTTC
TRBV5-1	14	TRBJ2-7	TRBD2	CASSLEGGPYEQYF	TGCGCCAGCAGCTTGGAGGGAGGGCCCTACGAGCAGTACTTC
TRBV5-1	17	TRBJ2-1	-	CASSLVGGKNPYNEQFF	TGCGCCAGCAGCTTGGTGGGCGGGAAAAACCCCTACAATGAGCAGTTCTTC
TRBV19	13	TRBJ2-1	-	CASSVRTVGEQFF	TGTGCCAGTAGTGTCCGGACAGTTGGTGAGCAGTTCTTC
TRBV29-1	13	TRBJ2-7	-	CSVVRDTNYEQYF	TGCAGCGTGGTAAGGGACACCAACTACGAGCAGTACTTC
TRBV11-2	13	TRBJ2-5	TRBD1	CASSPGTGKTQYF	TGTGCCAGCAGCCCCGGGACAGGGAAGACCCAGTACTTC
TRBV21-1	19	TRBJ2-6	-	CASSPRRQGDYSGANVLTF	TGTGCCAGCAGCCCACGCCGACAGGGGGACTACTCTGGGGCCAACGTCCTGACTTTC
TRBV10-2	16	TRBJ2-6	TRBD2	CASKLAGEGGANVLTF	TGCGCCAGCAAGCTAGCGGGAGAGGGTGGGGCCAACGTCCTGACTTTC
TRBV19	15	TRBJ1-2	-	CASSMGSYASYGYTF	TGTGCCAGTAGTATGGGCAGCTATGCTTCCTATGGCTACACCTTC